This TCR beta chain was captured in a study of beta chain features in type 1 diabetes. The wider study: Healthy donors, compared against patients, showed similar age, gender and cell yields. Across every sample, about 100 million sorted cells were examined in total.

The CDR3 extends over 16 amino acids. V was clipped by 3 bases and J by 4 bases; unmatched bases: 4. The germline V gene has CDR1 MGHDK and CDR2 SYGVNS. Study-level findings and limits: Here, the possible influence of HLA type (on TCRB rearrangement) remained unresolved.

Expressed TCRB transcripts were sequenced after all isolated RNA was converted to cDNA. Each sample of naive, central memory or regulatory T cells had, on average, about 3.57 million reads. The method was immunoSEQ multiplex PCR; TCRdb's version includes in-frame clones alone and lacks a portion of them. The table includes 300,000 to 400,000 clones, more than 9.5% detected once. In the case of this clone: Its antigen is still unknown.

The sequence was collected from a woman in her twenties or thirties in good health. The chain recombines TRBV25-1 with TRBJ2-2; 11 positions agree with TRBD1. Material: naive CD4+ T cells from blood. The CDR3 loop is CASSDPGTGGTGELFF. Written as DNA, the CDR3 is TGTGCCAGCAGTGATCCCGGGACAGGGGGCACCGGGGAGCTGTTTTTT.